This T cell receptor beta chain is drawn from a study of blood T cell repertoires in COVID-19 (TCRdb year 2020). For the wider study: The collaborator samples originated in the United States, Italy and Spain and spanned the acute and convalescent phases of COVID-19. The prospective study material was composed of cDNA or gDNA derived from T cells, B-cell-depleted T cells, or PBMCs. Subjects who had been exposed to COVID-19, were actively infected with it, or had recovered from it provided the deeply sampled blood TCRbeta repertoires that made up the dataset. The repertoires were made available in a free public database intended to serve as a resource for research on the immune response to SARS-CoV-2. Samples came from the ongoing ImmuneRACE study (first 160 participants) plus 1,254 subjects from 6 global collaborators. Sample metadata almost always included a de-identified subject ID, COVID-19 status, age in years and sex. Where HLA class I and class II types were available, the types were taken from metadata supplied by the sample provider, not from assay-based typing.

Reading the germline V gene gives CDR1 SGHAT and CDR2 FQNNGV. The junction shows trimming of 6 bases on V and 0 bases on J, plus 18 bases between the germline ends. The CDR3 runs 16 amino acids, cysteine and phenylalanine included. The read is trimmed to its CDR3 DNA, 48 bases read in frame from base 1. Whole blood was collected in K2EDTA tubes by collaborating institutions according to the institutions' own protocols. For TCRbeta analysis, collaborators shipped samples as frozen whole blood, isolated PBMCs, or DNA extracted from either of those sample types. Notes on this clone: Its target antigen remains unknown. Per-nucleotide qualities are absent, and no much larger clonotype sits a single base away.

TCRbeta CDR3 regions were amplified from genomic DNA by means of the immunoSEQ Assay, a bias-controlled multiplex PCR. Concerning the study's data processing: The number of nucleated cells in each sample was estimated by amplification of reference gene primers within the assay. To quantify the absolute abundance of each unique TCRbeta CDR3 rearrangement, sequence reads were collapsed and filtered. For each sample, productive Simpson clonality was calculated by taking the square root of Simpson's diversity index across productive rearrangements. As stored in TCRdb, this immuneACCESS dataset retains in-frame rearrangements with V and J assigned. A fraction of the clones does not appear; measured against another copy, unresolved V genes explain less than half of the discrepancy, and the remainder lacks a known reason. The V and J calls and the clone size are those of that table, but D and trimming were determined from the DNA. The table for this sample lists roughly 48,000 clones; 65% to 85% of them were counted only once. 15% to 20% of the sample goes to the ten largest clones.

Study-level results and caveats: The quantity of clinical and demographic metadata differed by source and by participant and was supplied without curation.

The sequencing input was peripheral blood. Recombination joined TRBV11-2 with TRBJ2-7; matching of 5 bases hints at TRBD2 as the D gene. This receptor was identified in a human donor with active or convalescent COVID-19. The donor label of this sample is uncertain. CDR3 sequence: CASRNPGSSSSYEQYF. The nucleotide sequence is TGTGCCAGCAGGAACCCGGGGAGCTCTAGCTCCTACGAGCAGTACTTC.